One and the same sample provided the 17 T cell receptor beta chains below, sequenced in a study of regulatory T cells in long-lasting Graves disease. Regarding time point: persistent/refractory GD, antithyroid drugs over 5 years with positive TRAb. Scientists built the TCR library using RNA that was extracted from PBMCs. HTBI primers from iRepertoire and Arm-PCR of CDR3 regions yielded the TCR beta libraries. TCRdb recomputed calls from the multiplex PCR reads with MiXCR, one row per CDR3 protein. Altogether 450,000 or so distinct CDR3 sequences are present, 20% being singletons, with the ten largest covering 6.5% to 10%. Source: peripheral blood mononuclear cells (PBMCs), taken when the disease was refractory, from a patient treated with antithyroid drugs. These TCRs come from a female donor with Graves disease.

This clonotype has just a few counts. CDR3 protein: CASNVPRTGNEKLFF. CDR3 DNA: TGCGCCAGCAATGTTCCCAGGACAGGGAATGAAAAACTGTTTTTT. This chain connects TRBV5-1 to TRBJ1-4; TRBD1 agrees at 8 bases. The junction had 9 bases not matched to a gene; V was cut back by 6 bases and J by 5 bases. The germline gives CDR1 SGHRS, CDR2 YFSETQ. The CDR3 sequence is 15 residues long.

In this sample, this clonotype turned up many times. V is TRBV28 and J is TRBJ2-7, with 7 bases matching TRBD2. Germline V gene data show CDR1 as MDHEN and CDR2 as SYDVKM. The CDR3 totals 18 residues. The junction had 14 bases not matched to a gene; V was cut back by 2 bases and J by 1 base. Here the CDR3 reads CASSLLSSWGGFSYEQYF. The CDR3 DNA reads TGTGCCAGCAGTTTACTCTCCTCCTGGGGGGGTTTTTCCTACGAGCAGTACTTC.

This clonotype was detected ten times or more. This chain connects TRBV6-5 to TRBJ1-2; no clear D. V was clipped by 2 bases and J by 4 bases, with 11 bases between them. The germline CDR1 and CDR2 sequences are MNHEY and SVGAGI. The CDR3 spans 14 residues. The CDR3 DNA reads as TGTGCCAGCAGTTACCATCAGGCAGTCTATGGCTACACCTTC. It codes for CASSYHQAVYGYTF.

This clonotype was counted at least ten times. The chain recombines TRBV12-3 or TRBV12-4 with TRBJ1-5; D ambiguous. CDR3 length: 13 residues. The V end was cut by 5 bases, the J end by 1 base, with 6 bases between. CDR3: CASSAGSNQPQHF. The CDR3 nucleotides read TGTGCCAGCAGTGCGGGAAGCAATCAGCCCCAGCATTTT.

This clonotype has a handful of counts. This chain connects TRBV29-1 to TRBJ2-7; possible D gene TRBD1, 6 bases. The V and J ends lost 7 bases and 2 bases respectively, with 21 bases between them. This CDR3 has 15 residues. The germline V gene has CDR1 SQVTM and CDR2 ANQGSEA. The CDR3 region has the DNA TGCAGCGCCGCGTCGGACCAGGGGCGTCCCTACGAGCAGTACTTC. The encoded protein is CSAASDQGRPYEQYF.

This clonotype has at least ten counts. In DNA form, the CDR3 reads TGTGCCAGCAGCGAGACTAGCCTCTACGAGCAGTACTTC. This encodes CASSETSLYEQYF. The chain links TRBV11-2 to TRBJ2-7; 7 bases line up with TRBD2. V lost 5 bases, J lost 3 bases, and 4 bases stayed unmatched. The germline gives CDR1 SGHAT, CDR2 FQNNGV. The CDR3 spans 13 residues.

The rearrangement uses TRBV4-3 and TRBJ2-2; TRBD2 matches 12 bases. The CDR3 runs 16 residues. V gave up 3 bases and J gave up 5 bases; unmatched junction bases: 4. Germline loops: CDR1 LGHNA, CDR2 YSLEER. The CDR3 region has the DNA TGCGCCAGCAGCCATCGGACTAGCGGGATGACCGGGGAGCTGTTTTTT. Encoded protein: CASSHRTSGMTGELFF.

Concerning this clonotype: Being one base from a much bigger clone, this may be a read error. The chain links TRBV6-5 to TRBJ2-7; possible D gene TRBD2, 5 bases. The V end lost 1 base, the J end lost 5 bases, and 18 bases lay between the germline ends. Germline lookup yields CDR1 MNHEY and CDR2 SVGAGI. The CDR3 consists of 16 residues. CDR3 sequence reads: CASSYLVRQGRHEQYF. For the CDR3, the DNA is TGTGCCAGCAGTTACTTAGTCAGGCAAGGGAGACACGAGCAGTACTTC.

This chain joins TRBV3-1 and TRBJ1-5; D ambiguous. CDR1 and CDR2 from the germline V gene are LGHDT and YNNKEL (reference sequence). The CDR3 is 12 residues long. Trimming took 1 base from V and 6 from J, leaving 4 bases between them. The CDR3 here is CASSQVGQPQHF. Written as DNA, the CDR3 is TGTGCCAGCAGCCAAGTGGGTCAGCCCCAGCATTTT.

CDR3 nucleotides: TGTGCCAGCGGACGACCGGATCAGCCCCAGCATTTT. It encodes CASGRPDQPQHF. The genes are TRBV6-1 and TRBJ1-5; D gene ambiguous. The CDR3 is 12 residues long. Germline lookup yields CDR1 MNHNS and CDR2 SASEGT. Trimming cost V 8 bases and J 5 bases, with 10 bases left between them.

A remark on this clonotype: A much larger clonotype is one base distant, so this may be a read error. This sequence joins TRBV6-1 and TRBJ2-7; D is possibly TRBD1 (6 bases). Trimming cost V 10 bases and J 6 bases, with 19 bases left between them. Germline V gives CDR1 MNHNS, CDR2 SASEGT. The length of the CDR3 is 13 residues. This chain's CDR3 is CATGMTGLGEQYF. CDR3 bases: TGTGCCACAGGGATGACAGGTCTCGGCGAGCAGTACTTC.

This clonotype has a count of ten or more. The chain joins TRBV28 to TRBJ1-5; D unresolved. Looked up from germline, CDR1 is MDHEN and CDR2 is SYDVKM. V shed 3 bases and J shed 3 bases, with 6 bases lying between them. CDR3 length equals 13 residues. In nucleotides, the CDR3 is TGTGCCAGCAGTTTCACCCCCAATCAGCCCCAGCATTTT. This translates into CASSFTPNQPQHF.

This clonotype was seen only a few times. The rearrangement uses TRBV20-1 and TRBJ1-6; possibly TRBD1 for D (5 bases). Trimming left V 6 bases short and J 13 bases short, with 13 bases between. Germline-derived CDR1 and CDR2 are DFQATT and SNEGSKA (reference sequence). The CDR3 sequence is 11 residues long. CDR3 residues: CSALGGPPLHF. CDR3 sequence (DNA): TGCAGTGCCCTTGGGGGACCGCCCCTCCACTTT.

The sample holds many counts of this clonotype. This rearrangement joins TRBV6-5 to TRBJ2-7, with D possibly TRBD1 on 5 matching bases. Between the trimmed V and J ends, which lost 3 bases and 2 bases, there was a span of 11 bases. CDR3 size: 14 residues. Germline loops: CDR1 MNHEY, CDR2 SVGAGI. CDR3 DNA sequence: TGTGCCAGCAGTTATGACAGTCACACCTACGAGCAGTACTTC. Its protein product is CASSYDSHTYEQYF.

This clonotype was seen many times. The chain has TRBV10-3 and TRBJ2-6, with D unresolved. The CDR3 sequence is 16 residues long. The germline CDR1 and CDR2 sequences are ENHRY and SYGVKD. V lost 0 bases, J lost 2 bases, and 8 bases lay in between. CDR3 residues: CAISESTATGANVLTF. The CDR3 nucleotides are TGTGCCATCAGTGAGTCGACGGCTACTGGGGCCAACGTCCTGACTTTC.

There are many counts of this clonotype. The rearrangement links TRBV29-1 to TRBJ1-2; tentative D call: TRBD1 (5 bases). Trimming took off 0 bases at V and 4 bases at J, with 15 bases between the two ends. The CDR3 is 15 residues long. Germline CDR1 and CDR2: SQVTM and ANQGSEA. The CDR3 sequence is CSVEDTRGLSYGYTF. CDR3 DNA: TGCAGCGTTGAAGATACAAGGGGCCTTAGCTATGGCTACACCTTC.

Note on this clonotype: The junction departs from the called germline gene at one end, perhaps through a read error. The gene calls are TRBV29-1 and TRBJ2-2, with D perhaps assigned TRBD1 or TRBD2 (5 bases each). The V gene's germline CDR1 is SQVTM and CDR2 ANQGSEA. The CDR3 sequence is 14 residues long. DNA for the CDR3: TGCAGCGTTGATTGGGGCCATCGTCCCGGGGAGCTGTCTTTT. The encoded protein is CSVDWGHRPGELSF.